The clone carrying this T cell receptor (beta chain) qualifies as medium-sized. Its antigen remains unidentified. The junction differs from germline at one of its ends, possibly a read error. CDR1 is MNHNS, CDR2 SASEGT, per germline. This CDR3 spans 10 amino acids. TCRdb used MiXCR to call clones anew from the PCR reads. The top ten clones hold roughly 33% of a sample with some 8,800 clones, roughly 40% of them seen once. The source of the sample is a study of metastatic and nonmetastatic thyroid tumors. The study's findings and limits: Patients with malignant thyroid tumors reportedly had significantly higher TCR beta diversity than those with benign nodules, in blood and tumor.

Treatment of any kind had been given to no patient before thyroid surgery. The receptor was derived from a male donor with papillary thyroid cancer or a benign thyroid nodule (not recorded which). Some clones in this sample may be carry-over from other donors' samples. J is TRBJ2-5 and V is TRBV6-1; the D gene is possibly TRBD2 (6 bases). Sequencing was performed on tumor tissue. CDR3 sequence (DNA): TGCGGAACGGGGGAAGAGACCCAGTACTTC. Translated: CGTGEETQYF.